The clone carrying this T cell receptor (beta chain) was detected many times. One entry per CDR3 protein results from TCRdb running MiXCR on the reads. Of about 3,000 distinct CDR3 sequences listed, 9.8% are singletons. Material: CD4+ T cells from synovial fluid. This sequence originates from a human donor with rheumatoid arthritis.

The CDR3 DNA reads TGCGCCAGCAGCCAAGGTGCGGGGCCCACTGAAGCTTTCTTT. As protein: CASSQGAGPTEAFF. The chain has TRBV4-3 and TRBJ1-1; a possible D gene is TRBD1 (5 bases). This CDR3 region has 14 residues. The V end lost 1 base, the J end lost 4 bases, and 10 bases lay between the germline ends. Germline V lookup: CDR1 LGHNA, CDR2 YSLEER.